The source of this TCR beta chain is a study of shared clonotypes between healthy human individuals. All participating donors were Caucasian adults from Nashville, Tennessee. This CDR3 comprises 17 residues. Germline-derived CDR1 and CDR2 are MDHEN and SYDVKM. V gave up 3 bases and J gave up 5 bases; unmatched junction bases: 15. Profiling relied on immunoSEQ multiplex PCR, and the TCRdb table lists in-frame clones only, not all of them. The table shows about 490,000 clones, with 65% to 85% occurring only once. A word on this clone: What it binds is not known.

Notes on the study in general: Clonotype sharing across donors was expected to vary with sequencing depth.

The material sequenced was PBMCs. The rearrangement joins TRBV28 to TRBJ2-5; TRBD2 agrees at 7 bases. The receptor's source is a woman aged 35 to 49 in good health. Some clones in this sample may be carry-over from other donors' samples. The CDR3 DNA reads TGTGCCAGCAGTTTGCCCGGGGCTAGCGGACCTGGGGAGACCCAGTACTTC. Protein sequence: CASSLPGASGPGETQYF.